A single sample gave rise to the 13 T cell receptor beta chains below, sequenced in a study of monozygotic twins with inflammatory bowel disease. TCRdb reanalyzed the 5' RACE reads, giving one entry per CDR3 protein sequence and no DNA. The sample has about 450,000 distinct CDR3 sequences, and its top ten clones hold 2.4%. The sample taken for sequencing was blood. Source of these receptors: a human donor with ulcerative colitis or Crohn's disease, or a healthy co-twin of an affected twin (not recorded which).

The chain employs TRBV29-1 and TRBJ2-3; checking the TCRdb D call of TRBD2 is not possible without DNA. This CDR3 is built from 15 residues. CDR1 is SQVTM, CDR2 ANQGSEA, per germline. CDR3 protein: CSVTPRTSQFHTQYF.

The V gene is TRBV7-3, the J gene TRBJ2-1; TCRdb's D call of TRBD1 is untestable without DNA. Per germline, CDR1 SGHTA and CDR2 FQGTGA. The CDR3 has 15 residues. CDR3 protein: CASSPGETISNEQFF. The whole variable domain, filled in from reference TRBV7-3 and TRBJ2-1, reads GAGVSQTPSNKVTEKGKYVELRCDPISGHTALYWYRQSLGQGPEFLIYFQGTGAADDSGLPNDRFFAVRPEGSVSTLKIQRTERGDSAVYLCASSPGETISNEQFFGPGTRLTVL.

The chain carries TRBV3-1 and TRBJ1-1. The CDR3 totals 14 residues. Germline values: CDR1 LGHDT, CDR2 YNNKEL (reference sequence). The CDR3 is CASSGPRMNTEAFF.

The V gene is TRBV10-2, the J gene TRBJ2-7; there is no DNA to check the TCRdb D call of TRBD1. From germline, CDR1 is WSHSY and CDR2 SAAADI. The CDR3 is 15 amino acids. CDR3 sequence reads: CASSQSGQLTYEQYF.

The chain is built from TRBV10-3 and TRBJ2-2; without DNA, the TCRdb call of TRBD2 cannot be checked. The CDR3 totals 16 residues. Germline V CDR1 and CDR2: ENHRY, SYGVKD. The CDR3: CAIRSSGGAETGELFF.

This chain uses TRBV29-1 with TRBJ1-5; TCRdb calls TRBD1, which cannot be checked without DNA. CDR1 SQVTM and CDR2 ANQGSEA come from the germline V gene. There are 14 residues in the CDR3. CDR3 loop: CSVEGAGTGQPQHF.

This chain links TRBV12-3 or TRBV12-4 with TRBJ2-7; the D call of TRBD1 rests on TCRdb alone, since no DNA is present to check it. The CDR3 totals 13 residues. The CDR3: CASSLGGFTEQYF.

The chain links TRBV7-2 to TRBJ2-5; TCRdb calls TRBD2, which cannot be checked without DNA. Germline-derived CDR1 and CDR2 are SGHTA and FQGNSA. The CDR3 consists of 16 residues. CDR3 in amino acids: CASSLLPGALQETQYF. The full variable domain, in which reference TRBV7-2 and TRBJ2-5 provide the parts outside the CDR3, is GAGVSQSPSNKVTEKGKDVELRCDPISGHTALYWYRQSLGQGLEFLIYFQGNSAPDKSGLPSDRFSAERTGGSVSTLTIQRTQQEDSAVYLCASSLLPGALQETQYFGPGTRLLVL.

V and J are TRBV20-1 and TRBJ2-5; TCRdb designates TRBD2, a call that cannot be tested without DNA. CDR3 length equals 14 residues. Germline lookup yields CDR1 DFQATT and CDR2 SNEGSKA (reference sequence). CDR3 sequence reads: CSAPPSGPQETQYF.

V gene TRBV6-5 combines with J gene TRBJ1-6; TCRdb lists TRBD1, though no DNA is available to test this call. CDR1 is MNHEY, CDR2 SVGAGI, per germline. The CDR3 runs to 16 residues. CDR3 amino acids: CASSYGQGVRNSPLHF.

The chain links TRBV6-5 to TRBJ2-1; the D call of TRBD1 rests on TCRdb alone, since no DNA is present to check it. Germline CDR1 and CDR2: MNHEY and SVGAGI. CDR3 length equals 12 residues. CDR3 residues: CASGDNSHEQFF.

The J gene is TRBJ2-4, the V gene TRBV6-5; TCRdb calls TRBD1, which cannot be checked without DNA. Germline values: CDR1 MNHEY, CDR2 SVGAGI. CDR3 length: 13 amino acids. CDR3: CASKGQGVDIQYF.

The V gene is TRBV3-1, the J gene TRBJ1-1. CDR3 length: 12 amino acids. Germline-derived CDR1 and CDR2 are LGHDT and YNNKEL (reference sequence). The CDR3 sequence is CASSQLYTEAFF.